This entry is about one TCR beta chain. The antigen is undetermined. TCRdb re-called the 5' RACE reads and catalogs CDR3 proteins one per entry, DNA excluded. The sample table includes more than 250,000 distinct CDR3 sequences. This specimen comes from a study of T cells expressing NK-cell markers. Study overall: Researchers got TCR beta repertoires out of sorted CD3+CD56+NKG2C+, CD3+CD56+NKG2C- and CD3+CD56-NKG2C+ T cells.

This CDR3 is built from 17 residues. Germline V gene data show CDR1 as SGHVS and CDR2 as FQNEAQ. Findings and caveats of the study: Dominant NKG2C+ clonotypes made up about 1.0-7.5% of CD8+ T cells in roughly 6 donors.

This receptor was taken from a man aged 18 to 30 in good health. Sequencing input: blood T cells: a sorted CD56 or NKG2C T cell subset, CD4+ or CD8+ T cells, or bulk PBMC T cells (not recorded which). The chain employs TRBV7-8 and TRBJ2-6; the D call from TCRdb, TRBD1, cannot be confirmed without DNA. CDR3 sequence: CASTPPGGRAGANVLTF. The full variable domain, completed using reference TRBV7-8 and TRBJ2-6, is GAGVSQSPRYKVAKRGQDVALRCDPISGHVSLFWYQQALGQGPEFLTYFQNEAQLDKSGLPSDRFFAERPEGSVSTLKIQRTQQEDSAVYLCASTPPGGRAGANVLTFGAGSRLTVL.